Listed here are 28 T cell receptor beta chains from one sample, sequenced in a study of blood T cell repertoires in COVID-19. Measured with immunoSEQ multiplex PCR; TCRdb has only the in-frame clones, and not every one. Of approximately 280,000 clones in the sample, approximately 85% were seen once. Specimen: peripheral blood. Receptor source: a woman in her seventies with acute or convalescent COVID-19.

This clone has only one observation. The chain employs TRBV19 and TRBJ2-3, with a weak D call TRBD2 (6 bases). With 7 bases removed from V and 2 bases from J, the gap between germline ends came to 16 bases. There are 15 residues in the CDR3. In germline, CDR1 is LNHDA, CDR2 SQIVND (reference sequence). The CDR3 nucleotides read TGTGCCAGTATGGGCCAGCGGGCTTTCACAGATACGCAGTATTTT. Encoded protein: CASMGQRAFTDTQYF.

The rearrangement joins TRBV29-1 to TRBJ2-3, with TRBD2 identical over 12 bases. CDR3 length: 12 residues. V trimming: 6 bases; J trimming: 10 bases; junction bases outside the gene matches: 5. Looked up from germline, CDR1 is SQVTM and CDR2 is ANQGSEA. The CDR3 DNA sequence: TGCAGCGTCGCGACTAGCGGGGGTGCGCAGTATTTT. The encoded protein is CSVATSGGAQYF.

The gene calls are TRBV4-1 and TRBJ2-4; 12 bases are shared with TRBD1. This CDR3 is 16 amino acids long. Germline values: CDR1 MGHRA, CDR2 YSYEKL. With V trimmed by 3 bases and J by 8 bases, 8 bases remained unmatched. The CDR3 here is CASSQAPGQGADIQYF. For the CDR3, the DNA is TGCGCCAGCAGCCAGGCCCCGGGACAGGGGGCCGACATTCAGTACTTC.

The chain couples TRBV30 to TRBJ2-2; possible D gene TRBD2, 7 bases. The germline V gene has CDR1 GTSNPN and CDR2 SVGIG (reference sequence). V gave up 3 bases and J gave up 0 bases, with 14 bases separating them. The CDR3 runs to 16 residues. As DNA, the CDR3 is TGTGCCTGGAGGTCCCCGGGGGGCCCGAACACCGGGGAGCTGTTTTTT. Its translation is CAWRSPGGPNTGELFF.

The J gene is TRBJ2-5, the V gene TRBV12-5; TRBD2 is a possible D gene (5 bases). The CDR3 contains 10 residues. Germline assignment: CDR1 LGHNT and CDR2 FRNRAP. The ends were cut back, 5 bases at V and 7 bases at J, with 5 bases in the middle. The CDR3 bases are TGTGCTAGTGGTGCGGGGACCCAGTACTTC. This sequence encodes CASGAGTQYF.

The chain employs TRBV5-1 and TRBJ1-4, with D possibly being TRBD1 (5 bases). This CDR3 is built from 16 residues. The V gene's germline CDR1 is SGHRS and CDR2 YFSETQ. V lost 5 bases, J lost 5 bases, and 19 bases lay in between. The DNA of the CDR3 is TGCGCCAGCAGTGTATGGGGCGGACGTCAAAATGAAAAACTGTTTTTT. Translation gives CASSVWGGRQNEKLFF.

V and J are TRBV2 and TRBJ1-5; 10 nucleotides line up with TRBD1. CDR3 length: 15 amino acids. V shed 7 bases, J shed 3 bases, and the junction held 6 bases outside the gene matches. Germline-derived CDR1 and CDR2 are SNHLY and FYNNEI. CDR3 in amino acids: CASNDRGLSNQPQHF. The CDR3 DNA reads TGTGCCAGCAATGACAGGGGGCTCTCCAATCAGCCCCAGCATTTT. Full variable domain (outside the CDR3, taken from reference TRBV2 and TRBJ1-5): EPEVTQTPSHQVTQMGQEVILRCVPISNHLYFYWYRQILGQKVEFLVSFYNNEISEKSEIFDDQFSVERPDGSNFTLKIRSTKLEDSAMYFCASNDRGLSNQPQHFGDGTRLSIL.

The J gene is TRBJ2-7, the V gene TRBV6-5, with a tentative D call TRBD2 (5 bases). V lost 5 bases and J lost 2, with 10 bases in between. The CDR3 is 13 residues long. Per germline, CDR1 MNHEY and CDR2 SVGAGI. The CDR3 reads CASSNPGAYEQYF. The DNA of the CDR3 is TGTGCCAGCAGTAACCCCGGGGCCTACGAGCAGTACTTC.

The J gene is TRBJ1-3, the V gene TRBV19; 7 nucleotides line up with TRBD1. This CDR3 is built from 16 residues. Germline V CDR1 and CDR2: LNHDA, SQIVND (reference sequence). Trimming cost V 3 bases and J 2 bases; bases outside gene matches: 7. The CDR3 sequence is CASSIDRAGPGNTIYF. CDR3 in DNA: TGTGCCAGTAGTATCGACAGGGCGGGCCCTGGAAACACCATATATTTT.

The chain uses TRBV30 and TRBJ1-5; 7 nucleotides line up with TRBD1. Trimming cost V 5 bases and J 5 bases; bases outside gene matches: 6. From germline, CDR1 is GTSNPN and CDR2 SVGIG (reference sequence). The length of the CDR3 is 13 residues. This chain's CDR3 is CAWALTGDQPQHF. CDR3 sequence (DNA): TGTGCCTGGGCCCTCACAGGGGATCAGCCCCAGCATTTT.

CDR3 nucleotides: TGTGCCACCAGCAGAGAGGCGGGTGAGCAGTTCTTC. Amino acids: CATSREAGEQFF. The rearrangement joins TRBV15 to TRBJ2-1; weak D call: TRBD2 (5 bases). CDR3 length: 12 amino acids. Trimming left V 0 bases short and J 9 bases short, with 6 bases between. CDR1 and CDR2 (germline): LNHNV, YYDKDF (reference sequence). The variable domain in full, completed from reference TRBV15 and TRBJ2-1, reads DAMVIQNPRYQVTQFGKPVTLSCSQTLNHNVMYWYQQKSSQAPKLLFHYYDKDFNNEADTPDNFQSRRPNTSFCFLDIRSPGLGDTAMYLCATSREAGEQFFGPGTRLTVL.

This clone was picked up a small number of times. The V and J genes are TRBV3-1 (or the pseudogene TRBV3-2) and TRBJ2-1, with D tentatively TRBD1 (5 bases). The CDR3 is 13 residues long. With 4 bases removed from V and 13 bases from J, the gap between germline ends came to 17 bases. Germline CDR1 is LGHDT and CDR2 is YNNKEL (reference sequence). The CDR3 loop is CASSLPGPGNQFF. CDR3 DNA sequence: TGTGCCAGCAGCCTCCCCGGACCAGGGAATCAGTTCTTC.

The chain combines TRBV5-1 with TRBJ2-3, with TRBD2 identical over 8 bases. The CDR3 covers 16 residues. Germline V lookup: CDR1 SGHRS, CDR2 YFSETQ. V was clipped by 3 bases and J by 2 bases; unmatched bases: 8. CDR3 coding DNA: TGCGCCAGCAGCTGGCGCGGGGGGCCCAACACAGATACGCAGTATTTT. Its translation is CASSWRGGPNTDTQYF.

The chain employs TRBV6-1 and TRBJ2-1; no clear D gene. V was clipped by 4 bases and J by 6 bases, with 22 bases between them. Germline CDR1 reads MNHNS; CDR2 reads SASEGT. This CDR3 contains 17 residues. In DNA, the CDR3 is TGTGCCAGCAGTGTCCAAGCCCAGGCCCCATCCGGCAATGAGCAGTTCTTC. Translated: CASSVQAQAPSGNEQFF.

The J gene is TRBJ2-3, the V gene TRBV7-9; D not certain. In germline, CDR1 is SEHNR, CDR2 FQNEAQ (reference sequence). The V end lost 2 bases, the J end lost 5 bases, and 5 bases lay between the germline ends. The CDR3 is 12 amino acids. CDR3 loop: CASSLSGDTQYF. Here the CDR3 DNA reads TGTGCCAGCAGCTTATCGGGAGATACGCAGTATTTT.

This sequence joins TRBV5-1 and TRBJ1-5; D ambiguous. V lost 4 bases and J lost 11, with 16 bases in between. Germline CDR1 SGHRS, CDR2 YFSETQ. The CDR3 loop spans 13 amino acids. CDR3 sequence reads: CASSPESGQAQHF. In DNA, the CDR3 is TGCGCCAGCAGCCCGGAGAGTGGCCAAGCCCAGCATTTT.

This clone was observed a single time. This sequence joins TRBV12-3 or TRBV12-4 and TRBJ1-1, with 7 bases that match TRBD1. The CDR3 has 13 residues. Unmatched junction bases numbered 7, after V lost 5 bases and J lost 7 bases. In nucleotides, the CDR3 is TGTGCCAGCAGTCTACGACAGGGCCATGAAGCTTTCTTT. Protein sequence: CASSLRQGHEAFF.

CDR3 sequence reads: CASSPRTGVATNEKLFF. CDR3 nucleotides: TGTGCCAGCAGCCCCCGAACAGGGGTGGCAACTAATGAAAAACTGTTTTTT. This sequence joins TRBV11-2 and TRBJ1-4; 7 bases fit TRBD1. Per the germline V gene, CDR1 is SGHAT and CDR2 is FQNNGV. Losses at the gene ends were 5 bases for V and 0 bases for J; bases not matched to a gene: 9. The CDR3 runs to 17 residues.

The gene calls are TRBV30 and TRBJ1-6, with D unclear. Germline CDR1 is GTSNPN and CDR2 is SVGIG (reference sequence). Trimming removed 0 bases at V and 8 bases at J, with 20 bases between. This CDR3 is 17 amino acids long. As DNA, the CDR3 is TGTGCCTGGAGTGTATATGTGGCCTCCGATCATCATTCACCCCTCCACTTT. This sequence encodes CAWSVYVASDHHSPLHF.

The genes are TRBV7-2 and TRBJ1-6, with D maybe TRBD1 (5 bases). Trimming removed 5 bases at V and 3 bases at J, with 14 bases between. This CDR3 is built from 16 residues. Looked up from germline, CDR1 is SGHTA and CDR2 is FQGNSA. CDR3 amino acids: CASSGVAGRYNSPLHF. Here the CDR3 DNA reads TGTGCCAGCAGCGGGGTTGCGGGGCGCTATAATTCACCCCTCCACTTT.

The chain is built from TRBV5-6 and TRBJ2-6, with a possible D match to TRBD1 (5 bases). CDR3 size: 15 residues. Germline-derived CDR1 and CDR2 are SGHDT and YYEEEE. The V gene lost 1 base and the J gene lost 4 bases, with 9 bases spanning the gap. CDR3 nucleotide sequence: TGTGCCAGCAGCTTGAACAGGCCCGGGGCCAACGTCCTGACTTTC. This gives the protein CASSLNRPGANVLTF.

Remarks on this clone: The junction differs from germline at one of its ends, possibly a read error. The J gene is TRBJ1-4, the V gene TRBV12-3 or TRBV12-4; D is perhaps TRBD1 (5 bases). The CDR3 runs 13 residues. In DNA, the CDR3 is TGTGCCAGCAGTCGGGGGGTAGGACATCAAGCCCTTTTT. It specifies CASSRGVGHQALF.

The V call is TRBV5-1, the J call TRBJ2-1; D is unclear. Trimming removed 0 bases from V and 7 bases from J, with 8 bases in between. CDR3 length: 13 amino acids. The germline V gene has CDR1 SGHRS and CDR2 YFSETQ. This chain's CDR3 is CASSLGPRNEQFF. The CDR3 DNA is TGCGCCAGCAGCTTGGGCCCCAGAAATGAGCAGTTCTTC.

V is TRBV12-3 or TRBV12-4 and J is TRBJ1-6; no clear D. Trimming took off 5 bases at V and 10 bases at J, with 12 bases between the two ends. The CDR3 loop spans 13 amino acids. CDR3 in DNA: TGTGCCAGCAGTCTAATCGAGGGATCACCCCTCCACTTT. As protein: CASSLIEGSPLHF.

The DNA of the CDR3 is TGTGCCAGCAGTTTGTCAGGGGCCCAACCATCGGTCACTGAAGCTTTCTTT. Translated, it gives CASSLSGAQPSVTEAFF. V and J are TRBV27 and TRBJ1-1; a weak D match, TRBD1 (6 bases). Germline V gene sequence: CDR1 MNHEY, CDR2 SMNVEV (reference sequence). This CDR3 spans 17 amino acids. V lost 3 bases, J lost 4 bases, and 21 bases lay in between.

This clone was observed a single time. This chain joins TRBV4-2 and TRBJ2-3; a weak D match, TRBD1 (6 bases). Trimming took 0 bases from V and 0 from J, leaving 22 bases between them. CDR3 length equals 20 residues. CDR1 and CDR2 (germline): LGHNA, YNFKEQ. The CDR3 spells CASSQDLPFPGQPSTDTQYF. In DNA form, the CDR3 reads TGTGCCAGCAGCCAAGATTTACCCTTTCCGGGACAACCTAGCACAGATACGCAGTATTTT.

This chain connects TRBV18 to TRBJ1-1; 10 bases are a match to TRBD1. The CDR3 is 12 residues long. The germline V gene has CDR1 KGHSH and CDR2 LQKENI. The V and J ends lost 5 bases and 8 bases, in that order; junction bases with no gene match: 2. The CDR3 here is CASSDRGREAFF. In nucleotides, the CDR3 is TGTGCCAGCTCAGACAGGGGGCGGGAAGCTTTCTTT. Full variable domain (outside the CDR3, taken from reference TRBV18 and TRBJ1-1): NAGVMQNPRHLVRRRGQEARLRCSPMKGHSHVYWYRQLPEEGLKFMVYLQKENIIDESGMPKERFSAEFPKEGPSILRIQQVVRGDSAAYFCASSDRGREAFFGQGTRLTVV.

This clone appeared once. The CDR3 here is CASSQAPQGFASPLHF. In nucleotides, the CDR3 is TGTGCCAGCAGCCAGGCTCCACAGGGGTTCGCTTCACCCCTCCACTTT. J is TRBJ1-6 and V is TRBV3-1 (or the pseudogene TRBV3-2), with 7 bases aligning to TRBD1. The V segment lost 3 bases and the J segment 9 bases; nucleotides outside the gene matches: 11. The CDR3 is made up of 16 amino acids. CDR1 and CDR2 from the germline V gene are LGHDT and YNNKEL (reference sequence).